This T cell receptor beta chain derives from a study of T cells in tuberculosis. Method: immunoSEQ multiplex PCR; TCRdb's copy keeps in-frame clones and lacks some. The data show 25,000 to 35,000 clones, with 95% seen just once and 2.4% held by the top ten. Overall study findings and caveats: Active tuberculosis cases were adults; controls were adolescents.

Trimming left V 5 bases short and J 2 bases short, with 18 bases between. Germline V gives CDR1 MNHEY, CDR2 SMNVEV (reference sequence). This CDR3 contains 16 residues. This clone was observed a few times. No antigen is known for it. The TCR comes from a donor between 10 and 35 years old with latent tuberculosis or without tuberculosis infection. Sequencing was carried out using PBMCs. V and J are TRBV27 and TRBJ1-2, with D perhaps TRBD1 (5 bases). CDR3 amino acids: CASSRLLGGTNYGYTF. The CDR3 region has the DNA TGTGCCAGCAGTCGCCTTTTGGGGGGAACGAACTATGGCTACACCTTC.